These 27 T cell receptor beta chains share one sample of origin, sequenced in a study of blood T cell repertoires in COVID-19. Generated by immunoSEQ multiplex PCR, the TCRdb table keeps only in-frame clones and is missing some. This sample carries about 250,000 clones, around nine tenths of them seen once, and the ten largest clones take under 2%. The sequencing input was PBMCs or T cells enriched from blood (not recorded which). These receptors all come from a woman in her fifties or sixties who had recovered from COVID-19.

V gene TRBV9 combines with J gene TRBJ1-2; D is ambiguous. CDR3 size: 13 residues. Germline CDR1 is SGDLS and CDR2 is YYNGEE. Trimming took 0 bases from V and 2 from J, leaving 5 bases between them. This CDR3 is CASSVVTNYGYTF. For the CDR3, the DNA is TGTGCCAGCAGCGTAGTCACAAACTATGGCTACACCTTC.

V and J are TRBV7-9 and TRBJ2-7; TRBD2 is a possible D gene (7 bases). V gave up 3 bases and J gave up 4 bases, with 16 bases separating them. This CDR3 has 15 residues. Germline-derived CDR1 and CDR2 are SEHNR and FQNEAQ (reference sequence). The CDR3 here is CASSFGGAEGYEQYF. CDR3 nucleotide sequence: TGTGCCAGCAGCTTTGGGGGGGCGGAAGGGTACGAGCAGTACTTC.

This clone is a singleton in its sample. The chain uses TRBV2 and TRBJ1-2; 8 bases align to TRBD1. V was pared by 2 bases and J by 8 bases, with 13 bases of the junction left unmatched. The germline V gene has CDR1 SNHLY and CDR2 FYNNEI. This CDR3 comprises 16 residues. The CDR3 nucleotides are TGTGCCAGCAGTGAATACATCGCAGGGGGCTTCGGGGGCTACACCTTC. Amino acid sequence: CASSEYIAGGFGGYTF. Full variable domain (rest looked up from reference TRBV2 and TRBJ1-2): EPEVTQTPSHQVTQMGQEVILRCVPISNHLYFYWYRQILGQKVEFLVSFYNNEISEKSEIFDDQFSVERPDGSNFTLKIRSTKLEDSAMYFCASSEYIAGGFGGYTFGSGTRLTVV.

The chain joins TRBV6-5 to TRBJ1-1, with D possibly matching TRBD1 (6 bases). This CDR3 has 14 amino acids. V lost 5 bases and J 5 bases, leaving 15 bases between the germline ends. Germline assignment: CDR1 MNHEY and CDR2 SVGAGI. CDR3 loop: CASSPTGGRTEAFF. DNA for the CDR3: TGTGCCAGCAGTCCTACCGGGGGGCGGACTGAAGCTTTCTTT.

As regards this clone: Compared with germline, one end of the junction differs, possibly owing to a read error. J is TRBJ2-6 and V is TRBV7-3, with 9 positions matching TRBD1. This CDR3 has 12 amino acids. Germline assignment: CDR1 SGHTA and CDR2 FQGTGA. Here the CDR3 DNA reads TGTGCCAGCAGCGCCGGGACAGGGTCCTTGTCTTTC. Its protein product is CASSAGTGSLSF. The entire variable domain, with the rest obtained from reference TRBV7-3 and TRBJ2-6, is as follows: GAGVSQTPSNKVTEKGKYVELRCDPISGHTALYWYRQSLGQGPEFLIYFQGTGAADDSGLPNDRFFAVRPEGSVSTLKIQRTERGDSAVYLCASSAGTGSLSFGAGSRLTVL.

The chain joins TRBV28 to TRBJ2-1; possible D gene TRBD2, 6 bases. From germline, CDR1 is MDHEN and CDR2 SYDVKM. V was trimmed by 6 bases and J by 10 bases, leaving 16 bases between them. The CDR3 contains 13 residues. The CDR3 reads CASSDSGLNEQFF. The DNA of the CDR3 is TGTGCCAGCAGCGATAGCGGCCTGAACGAGCAGTTCTTC.

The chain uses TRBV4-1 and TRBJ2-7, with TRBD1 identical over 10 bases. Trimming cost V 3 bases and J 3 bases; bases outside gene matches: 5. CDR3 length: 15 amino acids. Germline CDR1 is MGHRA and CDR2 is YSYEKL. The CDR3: CASSHPGQGSYEQYF. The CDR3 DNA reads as TGCGCCAGCAGCCACCCGGGACAGGGGAGCTACGAGCAGTACTTC.

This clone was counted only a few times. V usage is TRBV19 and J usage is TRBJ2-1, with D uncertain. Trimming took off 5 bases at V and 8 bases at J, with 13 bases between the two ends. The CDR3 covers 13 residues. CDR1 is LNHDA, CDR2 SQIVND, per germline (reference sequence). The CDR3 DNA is TGTGCCAGTAGTGGAGACGGTGTCCATGAGCAGTTCTTC. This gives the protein CASSGDGVHEQFF. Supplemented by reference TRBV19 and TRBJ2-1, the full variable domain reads DGGITQSPKYLFRKEGQNVTLSCEQNLNHDAMYWYRQDPGQGLRLIYYSQIVNDFQKGDIAEGYSVSREKKESFPLTVTSAQKNPTAFYLCASSGDGVHEQFFGPGTRLTVL.

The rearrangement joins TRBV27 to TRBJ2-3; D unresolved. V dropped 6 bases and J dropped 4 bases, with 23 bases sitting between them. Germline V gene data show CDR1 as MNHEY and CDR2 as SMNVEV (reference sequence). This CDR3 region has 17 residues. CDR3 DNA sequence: TGTGCCAGCAGGCGGAGCCCCGCAAGTAGCACCCCAGATACGCAGTATTTT. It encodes CASRRSPASSTPDTQYF.

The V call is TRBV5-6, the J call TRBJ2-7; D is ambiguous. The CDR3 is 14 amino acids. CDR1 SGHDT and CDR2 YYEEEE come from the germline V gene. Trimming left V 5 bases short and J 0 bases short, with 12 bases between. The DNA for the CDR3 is TGTGCCAGCAGTCCGCGGCAAACCTCCTACGAGCAGTACTTC. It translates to CASSPRQTSYEQYF. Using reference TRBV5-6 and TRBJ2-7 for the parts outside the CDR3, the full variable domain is DAGVTQSPTHLIKTRGQQVTLRCSPKSGHDTVSWYQQALGQGPQFIFQYYEEEERQRGNFPDRFSGHQFPNYSSELNVNALLLGDSALYLCASSPRQTSYEQYFGPGTRLTVT.

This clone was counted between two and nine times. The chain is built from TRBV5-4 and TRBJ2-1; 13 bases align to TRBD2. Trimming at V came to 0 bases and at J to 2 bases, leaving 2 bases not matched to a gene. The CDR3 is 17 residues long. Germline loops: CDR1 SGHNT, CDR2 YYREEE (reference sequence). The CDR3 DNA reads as TGTGCCAGCAGCTTGGGGGGGACTAGCGGGACCTACAATGAGCAGTTCTTC. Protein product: CASSLGGTSGTYNEQFF.

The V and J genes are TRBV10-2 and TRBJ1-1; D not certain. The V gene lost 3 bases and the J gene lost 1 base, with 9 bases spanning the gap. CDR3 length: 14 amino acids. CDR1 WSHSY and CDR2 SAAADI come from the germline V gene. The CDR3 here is CASSELGRNTEAFF. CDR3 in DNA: TGCGCCAGCAGTGAATTGGGCAGGAACACTGAAGCTTTCTTT.

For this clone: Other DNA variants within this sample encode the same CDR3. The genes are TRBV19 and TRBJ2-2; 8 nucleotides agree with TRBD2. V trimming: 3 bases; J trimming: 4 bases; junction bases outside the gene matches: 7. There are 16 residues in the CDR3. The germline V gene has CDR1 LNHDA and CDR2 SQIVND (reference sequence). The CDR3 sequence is CASSISAGGGTGELFF. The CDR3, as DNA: TGTGCCAGTAGTATCTCGGCGGGAGGTGGCACCGGGGAGCTGTTTTTT.

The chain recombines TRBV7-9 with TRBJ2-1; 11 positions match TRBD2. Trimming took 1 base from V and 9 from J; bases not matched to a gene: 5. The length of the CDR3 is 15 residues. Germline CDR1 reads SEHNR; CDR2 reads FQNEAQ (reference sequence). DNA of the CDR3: TGTGCCAGCAGCTTAGTCCTAGCGGGAGGCATTGAGCAGTTCTTC. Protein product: CASSLVLAGGIEQFF.

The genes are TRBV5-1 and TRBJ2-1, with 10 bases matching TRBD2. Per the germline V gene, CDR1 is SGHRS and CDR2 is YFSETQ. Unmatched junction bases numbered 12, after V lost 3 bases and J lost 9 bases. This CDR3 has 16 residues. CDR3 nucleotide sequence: TGCGCCAGCAGCTCACCCTCCGGGACTAGCGTTACTGAGCAGTTCTTC. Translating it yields CASSSPSGTSVTEQFF.

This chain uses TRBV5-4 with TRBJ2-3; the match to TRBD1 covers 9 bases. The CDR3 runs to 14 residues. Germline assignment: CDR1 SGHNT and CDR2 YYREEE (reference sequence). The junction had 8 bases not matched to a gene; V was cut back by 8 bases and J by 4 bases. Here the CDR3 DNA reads TGTGCCAGTACGGGACAGGGTCTCGCAGATACGCAGTATTTT. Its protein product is CASTGQGLADTQYF.

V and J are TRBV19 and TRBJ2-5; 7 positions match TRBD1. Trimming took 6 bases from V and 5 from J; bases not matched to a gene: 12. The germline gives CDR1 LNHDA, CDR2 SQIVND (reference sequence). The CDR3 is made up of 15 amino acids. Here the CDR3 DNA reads TGTGCCAGTAGAGTTTCAGGGGGTAGTCGGGAGACCCAGTACTTC. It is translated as CASRVSGGSRETQYF.

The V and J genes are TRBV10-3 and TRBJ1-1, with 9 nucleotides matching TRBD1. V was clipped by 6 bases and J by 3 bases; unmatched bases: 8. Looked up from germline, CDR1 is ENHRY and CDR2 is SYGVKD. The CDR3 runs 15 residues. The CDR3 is CAIRGQGDRDTEAFF. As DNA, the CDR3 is TGTGCCATCAGGGGACAGGGAGATAGGGACACTGAAGCTTTCTTT.

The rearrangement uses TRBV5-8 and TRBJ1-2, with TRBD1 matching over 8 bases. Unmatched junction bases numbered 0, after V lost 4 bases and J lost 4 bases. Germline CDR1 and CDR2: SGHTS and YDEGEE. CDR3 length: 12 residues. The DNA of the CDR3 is TGTGCCAGCAGCGGACAGGGCTATGGCTACACCTTC. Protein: CASSGQGYGYTF.

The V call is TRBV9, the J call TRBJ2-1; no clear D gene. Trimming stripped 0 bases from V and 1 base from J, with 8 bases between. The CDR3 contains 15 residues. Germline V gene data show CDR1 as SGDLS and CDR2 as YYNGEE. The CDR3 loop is CASSVDRQSYNEQFF. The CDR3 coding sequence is TGTGCCAGCAGCGTAGACAGACAATCCTACAATGAGCAGTTCTTC.

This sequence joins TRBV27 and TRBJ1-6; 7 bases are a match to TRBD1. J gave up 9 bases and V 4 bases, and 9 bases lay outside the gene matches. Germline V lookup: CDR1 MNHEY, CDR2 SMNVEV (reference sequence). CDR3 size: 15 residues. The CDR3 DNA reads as TGTGCCAGCAGTTCCGCCGGGACAGCGGGTTCACCCCTCCACTTT. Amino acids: CASSSAGTAGSPLHF.

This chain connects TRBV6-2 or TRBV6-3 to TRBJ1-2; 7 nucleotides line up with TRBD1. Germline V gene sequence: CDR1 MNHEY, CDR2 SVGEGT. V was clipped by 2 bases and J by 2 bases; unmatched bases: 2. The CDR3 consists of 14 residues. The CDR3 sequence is CASSYGTANYGYTF. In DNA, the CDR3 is TGTGCCAGCAGTTACGGGACAGCGAACTATGGCTACACCTTC.

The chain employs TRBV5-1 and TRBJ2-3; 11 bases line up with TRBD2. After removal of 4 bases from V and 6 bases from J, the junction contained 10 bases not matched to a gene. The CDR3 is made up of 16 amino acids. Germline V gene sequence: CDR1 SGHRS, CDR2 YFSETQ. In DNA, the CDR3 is TGCGCCAGCAGCGCCGGGACTAGCGGTTCAGGCGATACGCAGTATTTT. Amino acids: CASSAGTSGSGDTQYF.

CDR3 nucleotides: TGTGCCAGCAGCTTTGGCCCACAGGGAACAGATACGCAGTATTTT. It is translated as CASSFGPQGTDTQYF. The chain is built from TRBV5-4 and TRBJ2-3; D may be TRBD1 (6 bases). CDR1 SGHNT and CDR2 YYREEE come from the germline V gene (reference sequence). This CDR3 has 15 amino acids. Trimming took off 2 bases at V and 3 bases at J, with 13 bases between the two ends.

The CDR3 sequence: CASSPGPSNNEQFF. The CDR3 DNA reads TGCGCCAGCAGCCCAGGGCCTAGTAACAATGAGCAGTTCTTC. The chain recombines TRBV5-1 with TRBJ2-1; D is perhaps TRBD1 (5 bases). Germline CDR1 is SGHRS and CDR2 is YFSETQ. The V gene lost 4 bases and the J gene lost 5 bases, with 13 bases spanning the gap. The CDR3 consists of 14 residues.

CDR3 region: CASSRNAWEDEKLFF. The CDR3 DNA is TGTGCCAGCAGCCGAAACGCCTGGGAGGATGAAAAACTGTTTTTT. V is TRBV28 and J is TRBJ1-4; D gene uncertain. CDR1 is MDHEN and CDR2 is SYDVKM in the germline V gene. Trimming stripped 6 bases from V and 6 bases from J, with 17 bases between. The CDR3 runs 15 residues.

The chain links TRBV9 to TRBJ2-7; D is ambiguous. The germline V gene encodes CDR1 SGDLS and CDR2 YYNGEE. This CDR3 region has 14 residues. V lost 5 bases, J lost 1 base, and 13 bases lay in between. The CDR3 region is CASSKTPDSYEQYF. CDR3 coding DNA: TGTGCCAGCAGTAAGACTCCGGATTCCTACGAGCAGTACTTC.